The sequence of this T cell receptor beta chain was determined in a study of shared clonotypes between healthy human individuals. Only a few counts were recorded for this clone. The germline V gene has CDR1 WSHSY and CDR2 SAAADI. Between the trimmed V and J ends, which lost 4 bases and 2 bases, there was a span of 17 bases. CDR3 length: 17 amino acids. CD45RO-negative cells were positively selected for CCR7, leaving out terminally differentiated effector memory CD45RA+ cells. Assay: immunoSEQ multiplex PCR; the TCRdb copy retains only in-frame clones and omits some. The table records roughly 810,000 clones, approximately 96% of them present only once.

The chain links TRBV10-2 to TRBJ2-2; D gene uncertain. This receptor was obtained from a man aged 25-40 years in good health. Sequencing was done on a sample of naive CD8+ T cells sorted from blood. As DNA, the CDR3 is TGCGCCAGCAGTGGTGTAGCTCAGGCGACTAACACCGGGGAGCTGTTTTTT. The encoded protein is CASSGVAQATNTGELFF.